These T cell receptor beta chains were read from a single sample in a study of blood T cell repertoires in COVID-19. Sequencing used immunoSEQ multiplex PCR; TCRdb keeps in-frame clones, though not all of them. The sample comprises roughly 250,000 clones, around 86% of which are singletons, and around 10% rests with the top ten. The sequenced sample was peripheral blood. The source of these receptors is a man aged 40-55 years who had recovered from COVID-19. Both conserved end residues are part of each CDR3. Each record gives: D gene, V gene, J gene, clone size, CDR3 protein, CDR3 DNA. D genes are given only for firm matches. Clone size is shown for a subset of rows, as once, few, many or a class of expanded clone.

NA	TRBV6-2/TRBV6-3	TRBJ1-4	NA	CASSLRTAVEKLFF	TGTGCCAGCAGTCTCAGGACAGCGGTTGAAAAACTGTTTTTT
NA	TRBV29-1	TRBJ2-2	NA	CSVDIQGNTGELFF	TGCAGCGTTGATATACAGGGGAACACCGGGGAGCTGTTTTTT
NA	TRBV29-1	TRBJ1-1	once	CSVGGATEAFF	TGCAGCGTCGGGGGGGCGACTGAAGCTTTCTTT
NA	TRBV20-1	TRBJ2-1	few	CSASQGTFFNEQFF	TGCAGTGCTAGTCAGGGGACCTTCTTCAATGAGCAGTTCTTC
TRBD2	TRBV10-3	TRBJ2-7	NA	CAISVRGLAGVYEQYF	TGTGCCATCAGTGTAAGGGGACTAGCGGGAGTATACGAGCAGTACTTC
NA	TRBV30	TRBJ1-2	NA	CAWGRGGYTF	TGTGCCTGGGGACGGGGGGGCTACACCTTC
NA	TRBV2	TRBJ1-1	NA	CASSWTALRSTEAFF	TGTGCCAGCAGTTGGACAGCCCTGCGGTCCACTGAAGCTTTCTTT
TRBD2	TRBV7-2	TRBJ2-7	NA	CASSSGTSGRWFYEQYF	TGTGCCAGCAGCTCCGGGACTAGCGGGAGATGGTTCTACGAGCAGTACTTC
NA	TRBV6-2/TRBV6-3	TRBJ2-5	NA	CASSPRSARRETQYF	TGTGCCAGCAGTCCCCGGTCTGCGCGGCGGGAGACCCAGTACTTC
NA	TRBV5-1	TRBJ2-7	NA	CASSFGITIYEQYF	TGCGCCAGCAGCTTCGGGATCACAATCTACGAGCAGTACTTC
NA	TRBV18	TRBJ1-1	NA	CASSPRIAVRDTEAFF	TGTGCCAGCTCACCACGGATAGCAGTTCGCGACACTGAAGCTTTCTTT